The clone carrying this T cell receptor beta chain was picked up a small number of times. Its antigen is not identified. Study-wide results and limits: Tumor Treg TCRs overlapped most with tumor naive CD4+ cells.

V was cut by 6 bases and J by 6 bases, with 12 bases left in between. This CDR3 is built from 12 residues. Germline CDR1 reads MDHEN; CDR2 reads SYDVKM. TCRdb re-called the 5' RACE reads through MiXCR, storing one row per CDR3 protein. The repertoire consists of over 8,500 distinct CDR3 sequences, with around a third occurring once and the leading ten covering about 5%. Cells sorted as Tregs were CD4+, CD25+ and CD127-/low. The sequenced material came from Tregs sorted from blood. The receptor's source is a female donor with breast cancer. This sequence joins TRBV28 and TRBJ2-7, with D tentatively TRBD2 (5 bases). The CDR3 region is CASSYLASEQYF. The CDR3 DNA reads TGTGCCAGCAGCTATCTAGCCTCCGAGCAGTACTTC.